The 26 T cell receptor beta chains given below trace back to one sample, sequenced in a study of spatial heterogeneity in lung cancer. In TCRdb, the 5' RACE reads were re-called with MiXCR into one record per CDR3 protein. The table includes several hundred distinct CDR3 sequences, around 55% detected once. As to time point: sample taken at primary tumor resection. Unsorted whole RNA samples from tumor, nontumor lung or frozen PBMC were sequenced. Sequenced here: PBMCs, sampled at surgery. The receptors originated from a female donor with early-stage non-small cell lung cancer.

A remark on this clonotype: The size of this beta chain means little, since it is a stray read in a library made for alpha chains. The chain uses TRBV6-2 or TRBV6-3 and TRBJ2-7, with D uncertain. V shed 4 bases and J shed 0 bases, with 7 bases lying between them. The CDR3 runs to 13 residues. In germline, CDR1 is MNHEY, CDR2 SVGEGT. The CDR3 region has the DNA TGTGCCAGCAGTTCCTTTATCTCCTACGAGCAGTACTTC. Amino acids: CASSSFISYEQYF.

Of note for this clonotype: A much larger clone differs from this one at a single base, so this may be a read error. This beta chain slipped into a library made for alpha chains as a stray read, so its size is not meaningful. The rearrangement uses TRBV7-8 and TRBJ1-4, with a weak D call TRBD1 (6 bases). The CDR3 length is 19 residues. Germline lookup yields CDR1 SGHVS and CDR2 FQNEAQ. Trimming took off 5 bases at V and 2 bases at J, with 24 bases between the two ends. Here the CDR3 DNA reads TGTGCCAGCAGCCCAGGGGTACCTTACGCCCTTGGTACTAATGAAAAACTGTTTTTT. This translates into CASSPGVPYALGTNEKLFF.

Regarding this clonotype: The library was prepared for alpha chains; this beta chain is a stray read, so its frequency means little. The rearrangement links TRBV29-1 to TRBJ2-2; 12 nucleotides agree with TRBD2. The CDR3 is 19 residues long. The germline gives CDR1 SQVTM, CDR2 ANQGSEA. V shed 4 bases and J 1 base; nucleotides not matched to a gene: 13. The CDR3 nucleotides are TGCAGCGTTGGAGGAAATGGACTAGCGGGAAGATTGAACACCGGGGAGCTGTTTTTT. Translation: CSVGGNGLAGRLNTGELFF.

To note about this clonotype: This beta chain is a stray read from a library made for alpha chains; its abundance is not meaningful. This rearrangement joins TRBV4-2 to TRBJ2-3, with 12 bases matching TRBD2. CDR1 and CDR2 from the germline V gene are LGHNA and YNFKEQ. The CDR3 consists of 16 residues. V lost 4 bases and J lost 4; bases outside the gene matches: 6. This CDR3 is CASSLKLAGGADTQYF. The CDR3 DNA follows: TGTGCCAGCAGCCTGAAACTAGCGGGAGGTGCAGATACGCAGTATTTT.

As to this clonotype: For a library built for alpha chains, this beta chain is a stray read; little rests on its size. V usage is TRBV29-1 and J usage is TRBJ2-2, with TRBD1 as a possible D gene (5 bases). Germline loops: CDR1 SQVTM, CDR2 ANQGSEA. This CDR3 region has 14 residues. Trimming took 6 bases from V and 5 from J, leaving 16 bases between them. The CDR3 bases are TGCAGCGTCGCAACAGGTCCCAGAACCGGGGAGCTGTTTTTT. As protein: CSVATGPRTGELFF.

A remark on this clonotype: The library was designed around alpha chains, so this beta chain is a stray read whose abundance carries little weight. The chain combines TRBV10-3 with TRBJ2-1; 8 bases map to TRBD2. This CDR3 has 15 residues. With V trimmed by 6 bases and J by 7 bases, 11 bases remained unmatched. From germline, CDR1 is ENHRY and CDR2 SYGVKD. CDR3 in amino acids: CAISPQSGSWNEQFF. DNA of the CDR3: TGTGCCATCAGCCCCCAAAGCGGGAGTTGGAATGAGCAGTTCTTC.

Concerning this clonotype: This beta chain is a stray read from a library made for alpha chains; its abundance is not meaningful. The V and J genes are TRBV5-5 and TRBJ2-1; D call uncertain. CDR1 and CDR2 from the germline V gene are SGHKS and YYEKEE (reference sequence). The V end was cut by 1 base, the J end by 4 bases, with 6 bases between. The CDR3 has 13 amino acids. The CDR3 here is CASSLSRYNEQFF. The CDR3 DNA is TGTGCCAGCAGCTTGAGCCGGTACAATGAGCAGTTCTTC.

On this clonotype: Since it is a stray read in a library aimed at alpha chains, this beta chain has a size that is not meaningful. The chain recombines TRBV20-1 with TRBJ2-3; 16 bases match TRBD2. V shed 3 bases, J shed 2 bases, and the junction held 5 bases outside the gene matches. Germline V gene sequence: CDR1 DFQATT, CDR2 SNEGSKA (reference sequence). The CDR3 consists of 17 residues. DNA of the CDR3: TGCAGTGCTAGGGGACTAGCGGGAGGGCCAGTCACAGATACGCAGTATTTT. Amino acid sequence: CSARGLAGGPVTDTQYF.

This clonotype was recorded a few times. The library was prepared for alpha chains; this beta chain is a stray read, so its frequency means little. The chain links TRBV11-2 to TRBJ2-2; D is uncertain. The CDR3 extends over 13 amino acids. V was clipped by 0 bases and J by 2 bases, with 1 base between them. Germline V gene data show CDR1 as SGHAT and CDR2 as FQNNGV. The CDR3 sequence: CASSLENTGELFF. Written as DNA, the CDR3 is TGTGCCAGCAGCTTAGAAAACACCGGGGAGCTGTTTTTT.

This clonotype appeared a few times. With the library built for alpha chains, this beta chain is off target and its frequency is not meaningful. The V call is TRBV30, the J call TRBJ2-3; D remains ambiguous. The length of the CDR3 is 13 residues. Germline V lookup: CDR1 GTSNPN, CDR2 SVGIG (reference sequence). Trimming cost V 0 bases and J 6 bases, with 10 bases left between them. CDR3 nucleotide sequence: TGTGCCTGGAGTGTGAGGAGTGGGGATACGCAGTATTTT. This encodes CAWSVRSGDTQYF.

With respect to this clonotype: For a library built for alpha chains, this beta chain is a stray read; little rests on its size. The CDR3 spells CASKLAGTPYGYTF. CDR3 DNA: TGTGCCAGCAAGTTAGCCGGCACACCCTATGGCTACACCTTC. The genes are TRBV27 and TRBJ1-2; D not certain. Germline CDR1 is MNHEY and CDR2 is SMNVEV (reference sequence). The CDR3 length is 14 residues. V shed 7 bases and J shed 4 bases, with 16 bases lying between them.

This clonotype was seen a few times. This beta chain slipped into a library made for alpha chains as a stray read, so its size is not meaningful. This rearrangement joins TRBV13 to TRBJ1-2, with D uncertain. The V end was cut by 3 bases, the J end by 8 bases, with 10 bases between. The CDR3 is made up of 12 amino acids. Germline lookup yields CDR1 PRHDT and CDR2 FYEKMQ (reference sequence). The CDR3 is CASSFYLEGYTF. The CDR3 nucleotides are TGTGCCAGCAGCTTCTACCTGGAGGGCTACACCTTC.

This clonotype was found once. This beta chain is a stray sequence in a library constructed for alpha chains; its clone size is not meaningful. V and J are TRBV6-1 and TRBJ2-1; D is uncertain. Trimming shortened V by 6 bases and J by 8 bases, and 14 bases separated the two germline ends. This CDR3 has 13 residues. The germline V gene has CDR1 MNHNS and CDR2 SASEGT. This chain's CDR3 is CASRQGLGYEQFF. CDR3 in DNA: TGTGCCAGCAGACAAGGCCTGGGCTATGAGCAGTTCTTC.

About this clonotype: With the library built for alpha chains, this beta chain is off target and its frequency is not meaningful. This chain joins TRBV7-2 and TRBJ2-7, with D possibly matching TRBD2 (6 bases). Germline CDR1 SGHTA, CDR2 FQGNSA. Deletions cut 0 bases from V and 3 bases from J, with 9 bases between. The CDR3 contains 14 residues. DNA for the CDR3: TGTGCCAGCAGCTTAGCCGGCGGGAACTACGAGCAGTACTTC. Protein sequence: CASSLAGGNYEQYF.

For this clonotype: This beta chain appears as a stray read in a library generated for alpha chains; its size is not informative. This chain connects TRBV7-6 to TRBJ2-2; the match to TRBD2 covers 8 bases. Germline V CDR1 and CDR2: SGHVS, FNYEAQ. This CDR3 has 18 residues. V trimming: 3 bases; J trimming: 1 base; junction bases outside the gene matches: 10. The CDR3 sequence: CASSLMVSGTLNTGELFF. CDR3 bases: TGTGCCAGCAGCTTGATGGTTAGCGGGACACTGAACACCGGGGAGCTGTTTTTT.

In the case of this clonotype: Because this beta chain is a stray read in a library intended to capture alpha chains, its abundance should not be given much weight. CDR3 residues: CASSQGTGPYEQYF. The CDR3 nucleotides are TGTGCCAGCAGTCAAGGGACAGGTCCCTACGAGCAGTACTTC. The chain uses TRBV27 and TRBJ2-7, with TRBD1 identical over 8 bases. Trimming cost V 5 bases and J 2 bases; bases outside gene matches: 5. This CDR3 comprises 14 residues. Germline V gene sequence: CDR1 MNHEY, CDR2 SMNVEV (reference sequence).

About this clonotype: Being off target in a library aimed at alpha chains, this beta chain has a size of little meaning. The genes are TRBV29-1 and TRBJ2-5; D is undetermined. CDR3 length: 12 residues. The germline V and J ends were trimmed by 8 bases and 1 base, with 11 bases remaining between them. Per germline, CDR1 SQVTM and CDR2 ANQGSEA. The CDR3 DNA reads TGCAGCCTGGCGGACGGCCAAGAGACCCAGTACTTC. Protein product: CSLADGQETQYF.

Of note for this clonotype: This beta chain appears as a stray read in a library generated for alpha chains; its size is not informative. J is TRBJ2-2 and V is TRBV2, with D tentatively TRBD2 (5 bases). Germline CDR1 SNHLY, CDR2 FYNNEI. Trimming stripped 4 bases from V and 5 bases from J, with 14 bases between. The CDR3 runs 15 residues. CDR3 in amino acids: CASSANHGLTGELFF. Here the CDR3 DNA reads TGTGCCAGCAGTGCGAACCACGGACTTACCGGGGAGCTGTTTTTT.

This clonotype appeared once. For a library built for alpha chains, this beta chain is a stray read; little rests on its size. V gene TRBV7-3 combines with J gene TRBJ2-2; 9 bases align to TRBD1. V shed 5 bases and J 1 base; nucleotides not matched to a gene: 5. CDR3 length equals 16 residues. Germline CDR1 reads SGHTA; CDR2 reads FQGTGA. The CDR3, as DNA: TGTGCCAGCAGCAACCAGGGACAGGGGAACACCGGGGAGCTGTTTTTT. Translated: CASSNQGQGNTGELFF.

As regards this clonotype: Since the library was made to target alpha chains, this beta chain is a stray read and its abundance is not meaningful. J is TRBJ2-1 and V is TRBV3-1, with a tentative D call TRBD2 (6 bases). V was shortened by 1 base and J by 2 bases, with 9 bases between the two germline ends. This CDR3 has 15 residues. Germline V CDR1 and CDR2: LGHDT, YNNKEL (reference sequence). The CDR3 DNA sequence: TGTGCCAGCAGCCAAGCGGGAGCCCCCTACAATGAGCAGTTCTTC. It specifies CASSQAGAPYNEQFF.

On this clonotype: The library was designed around alpha chains, so this beta chain is a stray read whose abundance carries little weight. This rearrangement joins TRBV10-1 to TRBJ2-5, with D perhaps matching TRBD1 or TRBD2 (6 bases each). Germline CDR1 is WNHNN and CDR2 is SYGVQD (reference sequence). The V gene lost 5 bases and the J gene lost 5 bases, with 12 bases spanning the gap. The CDR3 extends over 13 amino acids. DNA of the CDR3: TGCGCCAGCAGTCGACAGGCGGGGGAGACCCAGTACTTC. It specifies CASSRQAGETQYF.

This clonotype was seen more than once but under ten times. This beta chain is a stray read from a library made for alpha chains; its abundance is not meaningful. The gene calls are TRBV7-2 and TRBJ2-1, with 14 bases lining up with TRBD2. This CDR3 has 18 residues. V trimming: 5 bases; J trimming: 8 bases; junction bases outside the gene matches: 14. Germline loops: CDR1 SGHTA, CDR2 FQGNSA. CDR3 sequence reads: CASSARRLAGGRNDEQFF. The CDR3 DNA follows: TGTGCCAGCAGCGCCCGTAGACTAGCGGGAGGGAGGAATGATGAGCAGTTCTTC.

This clonotype was observed once. Because the library targeted alpha chains, this beta chain is an off-target read whose size means little. The rearrangement uses TRBV29-1 and TRBJ2-1; 8 bases align to TRBD2. This CDR3 has 15 amino acids. V lost 3 bases and J lost 0; bases outside the gene matches: 4. Germline assignment: CDR1 SQVTM and CDR2 ANQGSEA. CDR3 residues: CSVDRSGSSYNEQFF. CDR3 sequence (DNA): TGCAGCGTTGATAGGAGCGGGAGCTCCTACAATGAGCAGTTCTTC.

On this clonotype: It is unclear where the CDR3 begins or ends on the DNA, so no DNA is shown, and the CDR3 is as TCRdb lists it. This beta chain is an unintended read in a library built for alpha chains; its size means little. The chain carries TRBV3-2 and TRBJ2-2; the listed D gene, TRBD1, was not tested against the DNA. TRBV3-2 constitutes a pseudogene. The CDR3 comprises 15 residues, both ends counted. The chain's CDR3 is CASRRDRVHPGSCFF.

A word on this clonotype: The library was designed around alpha chains, so this beta chain is a stray read whose abundance carries little weight. The rearrangement uses TRBV11-2 and TRBJ2-7; possibly TRBD2 for D (6 bases). This CDR3 spans 14 amino acids. CDR1 is SGHAT and CDR2 is FQNNGV in the germline V gene. The V end lost 5 bases, the J end lost 5 bases, and 16 bases lay between the germline ends. The CDR3 DNA is TGTGCCAGCAGCCGGACTGGCGGGGTCGACGAGCAGTACTTC. Translating it yields CASSRTGGVDEQYF.

Remarks on this clonotype: As an off-target read in a library built for alpha chains, this beta chain has a frequency of little significance. In DNA, the CDR3 is TGTGCCAGCAGTGAAGCTAGTACTCCCTACAATGAGCAGTTCTTC. Protein product: CASSEASTPYNEQFF. The chain combines TRBV2 with TRBJ2-1; D call uncertain. Trimming left V 0 bases short and J 2 bases short, with 8 bases between. The CDR3 runs 15 residues. The V gene's germline CDR1 is SNHLY and CDR2 FYNNEI. Full variable domain (rest looked up from reference TRBV2 and TRBJ2-1): EPEVTQTPSHQVTQMGQEVILRCVPISNHLYFYWYRQILGQKVEFLVSFYNNEISEKSEIFDDQFSVERPDGSNFTLKIRSTKLEDSAMYFCASSEASTPYNEQFFGPGTRLTVL.